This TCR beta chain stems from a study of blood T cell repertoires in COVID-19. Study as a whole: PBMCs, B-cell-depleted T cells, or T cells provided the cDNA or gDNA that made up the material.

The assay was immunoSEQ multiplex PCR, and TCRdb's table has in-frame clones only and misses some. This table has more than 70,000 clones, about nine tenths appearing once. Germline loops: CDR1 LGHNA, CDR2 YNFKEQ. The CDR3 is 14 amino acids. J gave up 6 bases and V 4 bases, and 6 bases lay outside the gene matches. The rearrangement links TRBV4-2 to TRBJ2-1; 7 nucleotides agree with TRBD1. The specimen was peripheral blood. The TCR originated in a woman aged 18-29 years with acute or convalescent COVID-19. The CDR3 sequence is CASSPLRGLNEQFF. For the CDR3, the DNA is TGTGCCAGCAGCCCCCTAAGGGGGCTCAATGAGCAGTTCTTC.